This TCR beta chain was recovered during a study of beta chain features in type 1 diabetes. Study as a whole: Sorted cell examination encompassed roughly 110,000,000 cells across all samples.

The entirety of the isolated RNA underwent reverse transcription, so expressed TCRB transcripts were sequenced. A few million reads, on average, came from each naive, central memory and regulatory T cell sample. Sequencing used immunoSEQ multiplex PCR; TCRdb keeps in-frame clones, though not all of them. Of a few hundred thousand clones listed, over 14% are singletons. On this clone itself: Its antigen remains unidentified.

The germline CDR1 and CDR2 sequences are LNHDA and SQIVND (reference sequence). The length of the CDR3 is 13 residues. V lost 10 bases and J lost 5; bases outside the gene matches: 8. Study-level points and caveats: Shorter templates might be favored by PCR, equally in patients and controls. Moderate yet significant TCRB CDR3 shortening was seen in Type 1 diabetes patients in all four CD4+ subsets.

The genes are TRBV19 and TRBJ2-7, with 10 nucleotides matching TRBD2. This TCR derives from a man younger than 30 with type 1 diabetes. Sequenced material: naive CD4+ T cells from blood. DNA for the CDR3: TGTGCCACCGAGCGGGAGGGCAGCGACGAGCAGTACTTC. It codes for CATEREGSDEQYF.